The 6 T cell receptor beta chains presented below share a single source sample, sequenced in a study of shared clonotypes between healthy human individuals. Generated by immunoSEQ multiplex PCR, the TCRdb table keeps only in-frame clones and is missing some. Of 780,000 or so clones in the sample, 72% were seen once. What was sequenced was memory CD4+ T cells sorted from blood. Described subset: CD45RA-negative fraction. These TCRs come from a woman under 40 in good health.

This rearrangement joins TRBV28 to TRBJ1-1; no clear D. The length of the CDR3 is 12 residues. V lost 7 bases and J 0 bases, leaving 6 bases between the germline ends. Germline CDR1 reads MDHEN; CDR2 reads SYDVKM. In nucleotides, the CDR3 is TGTGCCAGCAATCCCATGAACACTGAAGCTTTCTTT. Its translation is CASNPMNTEAFF.

The chain combines TRBV11-2 with TRBJ1-2; tentative D call: TRBD1 (6 bases). This CDR3 has 13 amino acids. Trimming cost V 8 bases and J 6 bases, with 16 bases left between them. Germline V gene lookup returns CDR1 SGHAT and CDR2 FQNNGV. The CDR3 sequence: CASGGLRNDGYTF. The CDR3 region has the DNA TGTGCCAGCGGGGGGCTAAGGAATGATGGCTACACCTTC.

This clone showed up just a few times. V and J are TRBV18 and TRBJ2-1; D is perhaps TRBD1 (8 bases). V shed 6 bases and J shed 7 bases, with 16 bases lying between them. The CDR3 runs to 14 residues. CDR1 is KGHSH and CDR2 is LQKENI in the germline V gene. DNA of the CDR3: TGTGCCAGCTCTTTTGGACAGGGAGGGAATGAGCAGTTCTTC. It is translated as CASSFGQGGNEQFF.

This clone was observed at least ten times. The rearrangement joins TRBV7-9 to TRBJ1-1; D may be TRBD1 (6 bases). The CDR3 sequence is 15 residues long. Trimming took 5 bases from V and 0 from J, leaving 13 bases between them. Germline V gene lookup returns CDR1 SEHNR and CDR2 FQNEAQ (reference sequence). CDR3 DNA sequence: TGTGCCAGCAGCACTTCGGGGGCTTTGAACACTGAAGCTTTCTTT. Encoded protein: CASSTSGALNTEAFF.

The J gene is TRBJ2-1, the V gene TRBV28; 10 bases agree with TRBD1. The CDR3 has 20 residues. Losses at the gene ends were 0 bases for V and 0 bases for J; bases not matched to a gene: 11. Germline CDR1 MDHEN, CDR2 SYDVKM. The CDR3 nucleotides read TGTGCCAGCAGTTTATGGGGACAGGGGAACTCCCTTAGCTCCTACAATGAGCAGTTCTTC. It yields the protein CASSLWGQGNSLSSYNEQFF.

This sequence joins TRBV5-4 and TRBJ1-2, with D tentatively TRBD1 (6 bases). This CDR3 is 16 amino acids long. Trimming stripped 5 bases from V and 7 bases from J, with 24 bases between. Germline V gene sequence: CDR1 SGHNT, CDR2 YYREEE (reference sequence). CDR3 bases: TGTGCCAGCAGTTTTACACCCGGGACAAGATCCCCTGGCTACACCTTC. Encoded protein: CASSFTPGTRSPGYTF.